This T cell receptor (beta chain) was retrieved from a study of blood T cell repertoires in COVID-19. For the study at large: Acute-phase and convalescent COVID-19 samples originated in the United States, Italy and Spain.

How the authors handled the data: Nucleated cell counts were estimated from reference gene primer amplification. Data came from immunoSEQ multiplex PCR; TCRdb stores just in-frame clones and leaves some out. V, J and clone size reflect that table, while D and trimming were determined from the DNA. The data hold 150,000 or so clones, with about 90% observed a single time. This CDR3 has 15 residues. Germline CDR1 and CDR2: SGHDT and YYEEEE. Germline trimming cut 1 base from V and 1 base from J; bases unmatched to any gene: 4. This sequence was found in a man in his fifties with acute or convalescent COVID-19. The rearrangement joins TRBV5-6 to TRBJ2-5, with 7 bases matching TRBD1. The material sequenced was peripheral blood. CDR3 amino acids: CASSLSAGGQETQYF. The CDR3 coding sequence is TGTGCCAGCAGCTTGTCCGCAGGGGGCCAAGAGACCCAGTACTTC.